These T cell receptor beta chains were read from a single sample in a study of metastatic and nonmetastatic thyroid tumors. TCRdb reanalyzed the PCR reads with MiXCR. The data contain about 9,900 clones, roughly 9.8% of them singletons. Sequenced material: tumor tissue. The receptors shown here come from a female donor with papillary thyroid cancer or a benign thyroid nodule (not recorded which). Some clones in this sample may be carry-over from other donors' samples. The CDR3 runs from the conserved cysteine through the conserved F or W. The D gene is left open where the match is weak. Part of the rows lack a size; the others show once, few, many or a class for expanded clones.

v_gene	d_gene	j_gene	abundance	CDR3nt	CDR3aa
TRBV29-1	NA	TRBJ2-5	many	TGCAGCGTTATTAACGACTATAAGAATCAAGAGACCCAGTACTTC	CSVINDYKNQETQYF
TRBV6-2/TRBV6-3	NA	TRBJ2-2	NA	TGTGCCAGCAGTTGCGGGCAGGGTCCCTACACCGGTGAGCTGTTTTTT	CASSCGQGPYTGELFF
TRBV5-1	NA	TRBJ2-5	NA	TGCGCCAGCAGCGCAGGGGTAGGTGAGACCCAGTACTTC	CASSAGVGETQYF
TRBV28	TRBD1	TRBJ2-6	few	TGTGCCAGCAGTAACTACGGACAGGGACCCACTGGGGCCAACGTCCTGACTTTC	CASSNYGQGPTGANVLTF
TRBV11-2	NA	TRBJ1-5	many	TGTGCCAGCAGCTTAAGCCTGGGGGACAATCAGCCCCAGCATTTT	CASSLSLGDNQPQHF
TRBV5-1	TRBD2	TRBJ2-2	many	TGCGCCAGCAGCTCCGCGGGAGTTTTTACCGGGGAGCTGTTTTTT	CASSSAGVFTGELFF
TRBV15	NA	TRBJ2-6	medium-sized	TGTGCCACCAGCAGATCGCATGGTGGGGCCAACGTCCTGACTTTC	CATSRSHGGANVLTF
TRBV4-2	NA	TRBJ2-7	many	TGTGCCAGCAGCCCCTCAGGGACCTCTCCCTACGAGCAGTACTTC	CASSPSGTSPYEQYF
TRBV6-2/TRBV6-3	TRBD2	TRBJ2-3	NA	TGTGCCAGCAGTTACTCGAAGGGACTAGCGTGGGATACGCAGTATTTT	CASSYSKGLAWDTQYF
TRBV6-1	NA	TRBJ2-7	few	TGTGCCAGCGCGGCCAGCACCTTCTACGAGCAGTACTTC	CASAASTFYEQYF
TRBV5-4	NA	TRBJ1-5	many	TGTGCCAGCAGCTTGGGAGGGGTCAGCAATCAGCCCCAGCATTTT	CASSLGGVSNQPQHF